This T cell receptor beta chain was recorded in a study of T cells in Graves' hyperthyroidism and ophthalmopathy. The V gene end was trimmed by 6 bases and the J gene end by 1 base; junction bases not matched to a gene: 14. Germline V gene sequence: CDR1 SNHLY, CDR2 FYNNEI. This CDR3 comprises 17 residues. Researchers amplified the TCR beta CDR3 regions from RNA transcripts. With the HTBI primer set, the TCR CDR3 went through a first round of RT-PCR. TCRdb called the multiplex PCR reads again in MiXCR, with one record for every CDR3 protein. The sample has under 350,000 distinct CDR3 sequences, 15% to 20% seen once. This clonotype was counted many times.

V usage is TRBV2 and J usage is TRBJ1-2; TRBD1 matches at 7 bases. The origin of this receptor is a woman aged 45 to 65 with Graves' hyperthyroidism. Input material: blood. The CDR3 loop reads CASRSNSRQGINYGYTF. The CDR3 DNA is TGTGCCAGCAGATCCAATTCTCGACAGGGCATTAACTATGGCTACACCTTC.